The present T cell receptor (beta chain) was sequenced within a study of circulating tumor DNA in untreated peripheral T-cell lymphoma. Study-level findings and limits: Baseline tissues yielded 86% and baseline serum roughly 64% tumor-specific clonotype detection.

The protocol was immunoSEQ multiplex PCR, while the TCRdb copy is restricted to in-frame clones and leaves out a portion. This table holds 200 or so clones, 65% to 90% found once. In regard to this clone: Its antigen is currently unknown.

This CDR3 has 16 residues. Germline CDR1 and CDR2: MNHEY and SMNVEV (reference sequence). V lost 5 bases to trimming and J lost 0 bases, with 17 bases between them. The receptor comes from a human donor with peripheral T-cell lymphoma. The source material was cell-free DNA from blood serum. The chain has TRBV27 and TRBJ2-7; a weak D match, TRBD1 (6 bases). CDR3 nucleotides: TGTGCCAGCAGTCCCCGGGCTGGCAGGGGCTCCTACGAGCAGTACTTC. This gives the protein CASSPRAGRGSYEQYF.